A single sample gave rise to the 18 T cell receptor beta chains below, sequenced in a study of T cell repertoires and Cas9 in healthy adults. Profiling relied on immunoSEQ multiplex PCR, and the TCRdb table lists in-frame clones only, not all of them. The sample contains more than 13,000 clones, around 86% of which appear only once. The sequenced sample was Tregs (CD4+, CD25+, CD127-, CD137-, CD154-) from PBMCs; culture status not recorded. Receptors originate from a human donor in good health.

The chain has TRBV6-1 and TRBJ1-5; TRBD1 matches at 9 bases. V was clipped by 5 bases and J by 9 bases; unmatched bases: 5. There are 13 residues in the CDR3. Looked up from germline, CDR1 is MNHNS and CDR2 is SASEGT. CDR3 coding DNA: TGTGCCAGCAGTACGGGACAGGGTCGGCCCCAGCATTTT. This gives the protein CASSTGQGRPQHF.

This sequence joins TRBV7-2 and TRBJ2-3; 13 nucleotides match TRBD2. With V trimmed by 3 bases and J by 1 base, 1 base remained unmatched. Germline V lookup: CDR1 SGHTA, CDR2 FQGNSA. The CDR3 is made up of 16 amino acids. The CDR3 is CASSLGTSGGTDTQYF. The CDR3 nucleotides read TGTGCCAGCAGCTTGGGGACTAGCGGGGGCACAGATACGCAGTATTTT.

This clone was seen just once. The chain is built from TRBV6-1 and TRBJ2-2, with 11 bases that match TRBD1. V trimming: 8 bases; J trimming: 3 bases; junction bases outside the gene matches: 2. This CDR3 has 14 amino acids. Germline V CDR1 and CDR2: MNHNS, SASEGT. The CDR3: CASRDRGYTGELFF. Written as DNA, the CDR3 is TGTGCCAGCCGGGACAGGGGGTACACCGGGGAGCTGTTTTTT.

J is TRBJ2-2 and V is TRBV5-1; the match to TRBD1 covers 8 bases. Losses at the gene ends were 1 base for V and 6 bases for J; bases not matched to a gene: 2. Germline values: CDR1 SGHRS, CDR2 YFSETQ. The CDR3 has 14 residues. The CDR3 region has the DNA TGCGCCAGCAGCTTGTCACAGGGGGCCGGGGAGCTGTTTTTT. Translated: CASSLSQGAGELFF.

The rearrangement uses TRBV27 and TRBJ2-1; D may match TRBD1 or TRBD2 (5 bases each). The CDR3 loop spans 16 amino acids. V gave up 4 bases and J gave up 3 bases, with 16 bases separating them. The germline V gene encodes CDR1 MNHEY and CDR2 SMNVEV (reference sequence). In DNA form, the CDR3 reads TGTGCCAGCAGTTCCATTTCGCTGGGGGACTACAATGAGCAGTTCTTC. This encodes CASSSISLGDYNEQFF.

CDR3 protein: CASRSSRTAYGYTF. Here the CDR3 DNA reads TGTGCCAGCAGAAGTTCCCGGACAGCCTATGGCTACACCTTC. The chain recombines TRBV2 with TRBJ1-2, with D perhaps matching TRBD1 (6 bases). Looked up from germline, CDR1 is SNHLY and CDR2 is FYNNEI. This CDR3 is built from 14 residues. V was trimmed by 6 bases and J by 4 bases, leaving 15 bases between them. Together with reference TRBV2 and TRBJ1-2, the CDR3 gives the full variable domain: EPEVTQTPSHQVTQMGQEVILRCVPISNHLYFYWYRQILGQKVEFLVSFYNNEISEKSEIFDDQFSVERPDGSNFTLKIRSTKLEDSAMYFCASRSSRTAYGYTFGSGTRLTVV.

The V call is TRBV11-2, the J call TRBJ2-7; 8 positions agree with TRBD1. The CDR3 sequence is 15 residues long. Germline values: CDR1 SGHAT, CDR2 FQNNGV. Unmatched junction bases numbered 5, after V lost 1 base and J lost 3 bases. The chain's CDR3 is CASSLVRQGSYEQYF. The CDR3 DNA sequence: TGTGCCAGCAGCTTAGTCCGACAGGGGAGCTACGAGCAGTACTTC.

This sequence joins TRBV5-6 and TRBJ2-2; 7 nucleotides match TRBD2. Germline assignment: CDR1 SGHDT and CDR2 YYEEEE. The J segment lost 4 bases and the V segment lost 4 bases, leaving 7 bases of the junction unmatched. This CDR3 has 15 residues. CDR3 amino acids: CASSPGTSATGELFF. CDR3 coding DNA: TGTGCCAGCAGCCCGGGCACTAGCGCCACCGGGGAGCTGTTTTTT.

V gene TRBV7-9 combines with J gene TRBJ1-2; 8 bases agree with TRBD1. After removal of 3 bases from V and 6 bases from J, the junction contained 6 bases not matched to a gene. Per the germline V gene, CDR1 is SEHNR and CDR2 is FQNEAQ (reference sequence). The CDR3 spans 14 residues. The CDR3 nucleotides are TGTGCCAGCAGCTTTTTGGACAGGGTCGATGGCTACACCTTC. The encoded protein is CASSFLDRVDGYTF. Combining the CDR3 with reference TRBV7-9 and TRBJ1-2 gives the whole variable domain DTGVSQNPRHKITKRGQNVTFRCDPISEHNRLYWYRQTLGQGPEFLTYFQNEAQLEKSRLLSDRFSAERPKGSFSTLEIQRTEQGDSAMYLCASSFLDRVDGYTFGSGTRLTVV.

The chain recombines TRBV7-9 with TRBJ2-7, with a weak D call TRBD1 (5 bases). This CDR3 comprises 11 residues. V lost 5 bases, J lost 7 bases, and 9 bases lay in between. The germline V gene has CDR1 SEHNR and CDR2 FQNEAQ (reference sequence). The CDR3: CASSLRQEQYF. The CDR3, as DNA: TGTGCCAGCAGCCTTCGACAGGAGCAGTACTTC.

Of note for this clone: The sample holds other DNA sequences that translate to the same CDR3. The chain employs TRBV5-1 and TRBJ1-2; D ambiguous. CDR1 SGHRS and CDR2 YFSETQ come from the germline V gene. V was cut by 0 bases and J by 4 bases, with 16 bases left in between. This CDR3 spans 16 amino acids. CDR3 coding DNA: TGCGCCAGCAGCTTGGCCGAAGGGTATTATAGCTATGGCTACACCTTC. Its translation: CASSLAEGYYSYGYTF.

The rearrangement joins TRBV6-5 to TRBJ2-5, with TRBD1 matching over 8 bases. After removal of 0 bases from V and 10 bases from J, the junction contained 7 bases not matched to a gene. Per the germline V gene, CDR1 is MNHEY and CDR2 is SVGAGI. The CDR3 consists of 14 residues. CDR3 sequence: CASSYSGTGGIQYF. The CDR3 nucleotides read TGTGCCAGCAGTTACTCGGGGACAGGAGGGATCCAGTACTTC.

CDR3 loop: CASSHPGVGHEQYF. CDR3 DNA: TGCGCCAGCAGCCACCCCGGGGTTGGGCACGAGCAGTACTTC. The chain has TRBV5-1 and TRBJ2-7; weak D call: TRBD2 (5 bases). Germline CDR1 is SGHRS and CDR2 is YFSETQ. The CDR3 runs 14 residues. The V and J ends lost 4 bases and 5 bases respectively, with 16 bases between them.

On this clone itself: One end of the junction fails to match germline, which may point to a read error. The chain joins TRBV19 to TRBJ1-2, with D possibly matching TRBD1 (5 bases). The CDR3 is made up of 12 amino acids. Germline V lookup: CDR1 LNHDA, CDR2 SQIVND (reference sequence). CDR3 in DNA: TGTGCCAGTAGTACGCCGGGGCAGCTACCCCTCTTC. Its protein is CASSTPGQLPLF.

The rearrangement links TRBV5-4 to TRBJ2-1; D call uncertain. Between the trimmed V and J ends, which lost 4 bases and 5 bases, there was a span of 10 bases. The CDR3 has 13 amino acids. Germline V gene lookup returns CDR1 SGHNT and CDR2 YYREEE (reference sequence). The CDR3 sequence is CASSPGPNNEQFF. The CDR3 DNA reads TGTGCCAGCAGCCCCGGACCTAACAATGAGCAGTTCTTC.

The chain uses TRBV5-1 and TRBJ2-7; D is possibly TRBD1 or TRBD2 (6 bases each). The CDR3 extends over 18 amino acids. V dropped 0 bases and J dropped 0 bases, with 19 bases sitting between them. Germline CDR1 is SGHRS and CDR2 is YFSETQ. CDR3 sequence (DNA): TGCGCCAGCAGCTTGGGTGCCGGGGGCTTAGGGGCCTCCTACGAGCAGTACTTC. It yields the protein CASSLGAGGLGASYEQYF.

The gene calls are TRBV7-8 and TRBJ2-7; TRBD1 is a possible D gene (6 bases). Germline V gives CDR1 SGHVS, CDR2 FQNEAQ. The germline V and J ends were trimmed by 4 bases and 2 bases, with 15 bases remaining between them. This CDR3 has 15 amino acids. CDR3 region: CASSYESGTPYEQYF. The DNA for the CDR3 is TGTGCCAGCAGCTACGAATCCGGGACACCCTACGAGCAGTACTTC.

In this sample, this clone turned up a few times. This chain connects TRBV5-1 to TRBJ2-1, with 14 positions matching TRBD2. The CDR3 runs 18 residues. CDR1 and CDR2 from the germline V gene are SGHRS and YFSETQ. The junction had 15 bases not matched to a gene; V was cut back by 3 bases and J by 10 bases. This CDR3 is CASSSTGLAGGTGREQFF. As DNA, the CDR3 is TGCGCCAGCAGCTCGACTGGACTAGCGGGGGGTACCGGGCGAGAGCAGTTCTTC. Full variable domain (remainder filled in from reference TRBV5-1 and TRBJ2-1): KAGVTQTPRYLIKTRGQQVTLSCSPISGHRSVSWYQQTPGQGLQFLFEYFSETQRNKGNFPGRFSGRQFSNSRSEMNVSTLELGDSALYLCASSSTGLAGGTGREQFFGPGTRLTVL.